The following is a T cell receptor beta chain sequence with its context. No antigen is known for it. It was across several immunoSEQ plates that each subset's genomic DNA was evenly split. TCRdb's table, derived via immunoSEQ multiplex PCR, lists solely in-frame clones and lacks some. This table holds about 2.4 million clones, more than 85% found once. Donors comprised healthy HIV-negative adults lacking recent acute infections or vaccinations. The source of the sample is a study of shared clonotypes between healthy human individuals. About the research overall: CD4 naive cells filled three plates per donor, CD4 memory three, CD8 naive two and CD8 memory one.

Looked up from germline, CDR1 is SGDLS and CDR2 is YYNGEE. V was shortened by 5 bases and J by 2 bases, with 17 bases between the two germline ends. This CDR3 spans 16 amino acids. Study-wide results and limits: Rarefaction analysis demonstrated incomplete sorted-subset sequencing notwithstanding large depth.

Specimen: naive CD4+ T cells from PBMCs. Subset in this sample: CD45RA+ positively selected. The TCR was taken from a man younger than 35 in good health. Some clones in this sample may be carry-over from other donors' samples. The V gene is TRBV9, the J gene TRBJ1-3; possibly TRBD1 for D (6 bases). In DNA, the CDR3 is TGTGCCAGCAGTCCTATGGGGGGGGCGGCTGGAAACACCATATATTTT. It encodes CASSPMGGAAGNTIYF.